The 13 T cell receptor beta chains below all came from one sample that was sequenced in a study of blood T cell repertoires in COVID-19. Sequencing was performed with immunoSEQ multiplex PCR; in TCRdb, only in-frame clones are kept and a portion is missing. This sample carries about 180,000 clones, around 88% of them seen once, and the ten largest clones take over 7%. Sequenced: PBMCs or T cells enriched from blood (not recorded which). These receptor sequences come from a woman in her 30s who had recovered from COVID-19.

CDR3 DNA: TGTGCCAGCAGCTTGCCCCAGGAGGGCAATGAGCAGTTCTTC. Translated, it gives CASSLPQEGNEQFF. The chain joins TRBV5-6 to TRBJ2-1; possibly TRBD2 for D (6 bases). Trimming pared 1 base from V and 6 bases from J, leaving 11 bases between. CDR1 and CDR2 from the germline V gene are SGHDT and YYEEEE. The length of the CDR3 is 14 residues.

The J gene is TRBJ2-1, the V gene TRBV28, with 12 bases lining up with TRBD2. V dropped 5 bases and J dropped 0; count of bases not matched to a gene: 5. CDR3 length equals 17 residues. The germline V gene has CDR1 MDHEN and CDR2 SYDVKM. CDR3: CASSELTSGSSYNEQFF. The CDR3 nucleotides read TGTGCCAGCAGTGAATTGACTAGCGGGAGCTCCTACAATGAGCAGTTCTTC.

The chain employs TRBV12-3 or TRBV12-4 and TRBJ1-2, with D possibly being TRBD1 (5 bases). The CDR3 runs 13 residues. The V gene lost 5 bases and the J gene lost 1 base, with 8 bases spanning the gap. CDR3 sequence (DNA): TGTGCCAGCAGTCAGGGACTTAACTATGGCTACACCTTC. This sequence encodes CASSQGLNYGYTF.

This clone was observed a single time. The CDR3 DNA sequence: TGTGCCAGCAGCTTAGGACTAGCGGGAGGTAGTGAGCAGTTCTTC. As protein: CASSLGLAGGSEQFF. The chain employs TRBV11-3 and TRBJ2-1; 13 nucleotides agree with TRBD2. Germline CDR1 SGHNT, CDR2 YENEEA. The CDR3 has 15 amino acids. V dropped 1 base and J dropped 9; count of bases not matched to a gene: 3. Supplemented by reference TRBV11-3 and TRBJ2-1, the full variable domain reads EAGVVQSPRYKIIEKKQPVAFWCNPISGHNTLYWYLQNLGQGPELLIRYENEEAVDDSQLPKDRFSAERLKGVDSTLKIQPAELGDSAVYLCASSLGLAGGSEQFFGPGTRLTVL.

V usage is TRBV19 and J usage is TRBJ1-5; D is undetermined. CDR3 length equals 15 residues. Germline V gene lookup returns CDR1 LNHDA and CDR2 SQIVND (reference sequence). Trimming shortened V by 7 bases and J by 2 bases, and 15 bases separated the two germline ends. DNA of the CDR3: TGTGCCAGTACCATGGAGTATTTGGGCAATCAGCCCCAGCATTTT. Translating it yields CASTMEYLGNQPQHF.

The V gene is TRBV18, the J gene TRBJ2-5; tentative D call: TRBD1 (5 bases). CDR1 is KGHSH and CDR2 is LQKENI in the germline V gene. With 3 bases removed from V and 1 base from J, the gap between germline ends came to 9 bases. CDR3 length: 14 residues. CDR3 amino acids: CASSPYRSQETQYF. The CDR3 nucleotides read TGTGCCAGCTCACCGTACAGGAGCCAAGAGACCCAGTACTTC.

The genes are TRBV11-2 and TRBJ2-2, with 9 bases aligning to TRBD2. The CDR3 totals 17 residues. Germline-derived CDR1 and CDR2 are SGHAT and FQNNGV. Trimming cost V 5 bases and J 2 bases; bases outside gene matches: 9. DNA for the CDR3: TGTGCCAGCAGCCGGGCTAGCGGGAACCTTAACACCGGGGAGCTGTTTTTT. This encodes CASSRASGNLNTGELFF.

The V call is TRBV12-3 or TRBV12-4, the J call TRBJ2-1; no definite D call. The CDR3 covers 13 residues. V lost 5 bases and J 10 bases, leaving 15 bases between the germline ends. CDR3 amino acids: CASSPSLVVEQFF. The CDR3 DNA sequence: TGTGCCAGCAGTCCCTCCCTAGTCGTCGAGCAGTTCTTC.

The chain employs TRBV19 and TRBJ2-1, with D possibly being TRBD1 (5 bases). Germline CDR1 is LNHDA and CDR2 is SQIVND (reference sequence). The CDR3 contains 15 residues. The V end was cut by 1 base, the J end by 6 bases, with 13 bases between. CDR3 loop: CASSIGSIGVNEQFF. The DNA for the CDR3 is TGTGCCAGTAGTATAGGCTCAATAGGGGTCAATGAGCAGTTCTTC. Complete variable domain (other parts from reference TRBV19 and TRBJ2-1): DGGITQSPKYLFRKEGQNVTLSCEQNLNHDAMYWYRQDPGQGLRLIYYSQIVNDFQKGDIAEGYSVSREKKESFPLTVTSAQKNPTAFYLCASSIGSIGVNEQFFGPGTRLTVL.

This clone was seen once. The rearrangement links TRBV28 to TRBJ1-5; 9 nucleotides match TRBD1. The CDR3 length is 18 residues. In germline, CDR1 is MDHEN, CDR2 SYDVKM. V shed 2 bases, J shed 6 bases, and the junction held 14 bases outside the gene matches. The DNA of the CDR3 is TGTGCCAGCAGTTTAGGTACGAACAGGGGGCAACGGACTCAGCCCCAGCATTTT. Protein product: CASSLGTNRGQRTQPQHF.

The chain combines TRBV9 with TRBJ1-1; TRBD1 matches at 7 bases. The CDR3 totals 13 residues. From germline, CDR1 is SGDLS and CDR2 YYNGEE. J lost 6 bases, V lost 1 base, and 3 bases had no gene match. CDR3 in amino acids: CASSVSGTAEAFF. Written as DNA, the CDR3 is TGTGCCAGCAGCGTAAGTGGGACAGCTGAAGCTTTCTTT.

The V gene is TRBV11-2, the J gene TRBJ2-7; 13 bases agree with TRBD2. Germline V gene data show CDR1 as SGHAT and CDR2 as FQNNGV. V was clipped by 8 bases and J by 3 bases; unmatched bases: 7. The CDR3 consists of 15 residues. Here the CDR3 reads CASLPRTSGSYEQYF. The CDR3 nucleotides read TGTGCCAGCCTACCCCGGACTAGCGGGAGCTACGAGCAGTACTTC. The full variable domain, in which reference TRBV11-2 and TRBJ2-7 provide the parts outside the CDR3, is EAGVAQSPRYKIIEKRQSVAFWCNPISGHATLYWYQQILGQGPKLLIQFQNNGVVDDSQLPKDRFSAERLKGVDSTLKIQPAKLEDSAVYLCASLPRTSGSYEQYFGPGTRLTVT.

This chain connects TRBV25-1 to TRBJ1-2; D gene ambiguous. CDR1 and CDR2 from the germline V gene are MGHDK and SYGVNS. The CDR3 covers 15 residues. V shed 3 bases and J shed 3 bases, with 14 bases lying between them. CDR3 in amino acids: CASSDFFVGDYGYTF. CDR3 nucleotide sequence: TGTGCCAGCAGTGACTTCTTCGTTGGAGACTATGGCTACACCTTC.